The 16 T cell receptor beta chains in this list originate from one sample, sequenced in a study of blood T cell repertoires in COVID-19. Sequenced by immunoSEQ multiplex PCR; TCRdb stores in-frame clones only, minus some. The sample records approximately 99,000 clones, 70% to 90% being singletons. Sequencing used peripheral blood. Receptors were obtained from a woman aged 55-69 years in a cohort sampled during active or convalescent COVID-19.

In the case of this clone: At one boundary the junction diverges from the germline segment, which might be a read error. This rearrangement joins TRBV7-7 to TRBJ1-4; 9 bases are shared with TRBD1. This CDR3 spans 15 amino acids. Germline assignment: CDR1 SSHAT and CDR2 FNYEAQ (reference sequence). CDR3 sequence reads: CASSSTGGGNEKLFF. Here the CDR3 DNA reads TGTGCTAGCAGCTCTACAGGGGGCGGGAATGAAAAACTGTTTTTT.

This clone came up a few times. CDR3 region: CASRLTGGDSPLHF. In DNA, the CDR3 is TGTGCCAGCAGACTAACAGGGGGGGATTCACCCCTCCACTTT. This rearrangement joins TRBV7-9 to TRBJ1-6, with 8 bases aligning to TRBD1. The V gene's germline CDR1 is SEHNR and CDR2 FQNEAQ (reference sequence). V trimming: 6 bases; J trimming: 8 bases; junction bases outside the gene matches: 6. The CDR3 extends over 14 amino acids. Full variable domain (rest looked up from reference TRBV7-9 and TRBJ1-6): DTGVSQNPRHKITKRGQNVTFRCDPISEHNRLYWYRQTLGQGPEFLTYFQNEAQLEKSRLLSDRFSAERPKGSFSTLEIQRTEQGDSAMYLCASRLTGGDSPLHFGNGTRLTVT.

This clone was seen only once. This chain links TRBV6-6 with TRBJ2-7; TRBD1 matches 7 bases. From germline, CDR1 is MNHNY and CDR2 SVGAGI (reference sequence). The CDR3 sequence is 14 residues long. V gave up 7 bases and J gave up 6 bases; unmatched junction bases: 12. The CDR3 DNA reads TGTGCCAGCACCCAGGGGGTACGTGCGGTCGAGCAGTACTTC. This encodes CASTQGVRAVEQYF.

The chain couples TRBV28 to TRBJ2-7, with TRBD1 matching over 10 bases. The CDR3 covers 16 residues. V lost 5 bases and J lost 4; bases outside the gene matches: 11. Germline CDR1 MDHEN, CDR2 SYDVKM. This CDR3 is CASSPSPGQGWYEQYF. Here the CDR3 DNA reads TGTGCCAGCAGTCCTTCACCGGGACAGGGGTGGTACGAGCAGTACTTC.

The V and J genes are TRBV5-1 and TRBJ1-2; no clear D. This CDR3 is built from 14 residues. V lost 1 base and J 2 bases, leaving 9 bases between the germline ends. Germline V gene lookup returns CDR1 SGHRS and CDR2 YFSETQ. The CDR3 here is CASSLKDGNYGYTF. For the CDR3, the DNA is TGCGCCAGCAGCTTGAAAGACGGGAACTATGGCTACACCTTC.

The CDR3 is CASSETSTGYQETQYF. In nucleotides, the CDR3 is TGTGCCAGCAGTGAAACCAGTACAGGGTACCAAGAGACCCAGTACTTC. The chain recombines TRBV25-1 with TRBJ2-5; possible D gene TRBD1, 6 bases. Germline-derived CDR1 and CDR2 are MGHDK and SYGVNS. V was pared by 2 bases and J by 0 bases, with 13 bases between. The CDR3 is made up of 16 amino acids. Using reference TRBV25-1 and TRBJ2-5 for the parts outside the CDR3, the full variable domain is EADIYQTPRYLVIGTGKKITLECSQTMGHDKMYWYQQDPGMELHLIHYSYGVNSTEKGDLSSESTVSRIRTEHFPLTLESARPSHTSQYLCASSETSTGYQETQYFGPGTRLLVL.

The chain combines TRBV19 with TRBJ2-3; TRBD2 is a possible D gene (5 bases). There are 15 residues in the CDR3. The ends were cut back, 2 bases at V and 2 bases at J, with 11 bases in the middle. CDR1 LNHDA and CDR2 SQIVND come from the germline V gene (reference sequence). This CDR3 reads CASSIFRDSTDTQYF. Written as DNA, the CDR3 is TGTGCCAGTAGTATATTTCGGGATTCCACAGATACGCAGTATTTT.

This rearrangement joins TRBV19 to TRBJ1-4, with D maybe TRBD1 (6 bases). The CDR3 consists of 15 residues. Trimming shortened V by 4 bases and J by 0 bases, and 9 bases separated the two germline ends. Germline values: CDR1 LNHDA, CDR2 SQIVND (reference sequence). DNA for the CDR3: TGTGCCAGTAGTAGCGACAGGCCAACTAATGAAAAACTGTTTTTT. Encoded protein: CASSSDRPTNEKLFF.

This clone was counted between two and nine times. The chain combines TRBV9 with TRBJ1-1; TRBD1 is a possible D gene (6 bases). V dropped 2 bases and J dropped 1 base, with 12 bases sitting between them. The germline CDR1 and CDR2 sequences are SGDLS and YYNGEE. The CDR3 has 15 amino acids. The chain's CDR3 is CASSVTGHSNTEAFF. The CDR3, as DNA: TGTGCCAGCAGCGTGACGGGACACTCGAACACTGAAGCTTTCTTT.

The rearrangement uses TRBV5-1 and TRBJ2-2; D uncertain. Germline V CDR1 and CDR2: SGHRS, YFSETQ. V was pared by 0 bases and J by 1 base, with 7 bases between. The CDR3 spans 15 residues. The CDR3, as DNA: TGCGCCAGCAGCTTGGTGGCAGAGAACACCGGGGAGCTGTTTTTT. This encodes CASSLVAENTGELFF.

In this sample, this clone turned up once. This CDR3 reads CASSRDREAGELFF. In DNA, the CDR3 is TGTGCCAGCAGTAGGGACAGGGAGGCCGGGGAGCTGTTTTTT. V and J are TRBV6-5 and TRBJ2-2; TRBD1 aligns across 9 bases. With V trimmed by 5 bases and J by 6 bases, 4 bases remained unmatched. Germline V gene data show CDR1 as MNHEY and CDR2 as SVGAGI. The CDR3 covers 14 residues.

V is TRBV3-1 (or the pseudogene TRBV3-2) and J is TRBJ2-7; tentative D call: TRBD1 (5 bases). The CDR3 has 14 amino acids. V was cut by 2 bases and J by 9 bases, with 17 bases left in between. CDR1 is LGHDT, CDR2 YNNKEL, per germline (reference sequence). As DNA, the CDR3 is TGTGCCAGCAGCCAAACCCAGGGTCTGTCGGCGCAGTACTTC. This codes for CASSQTQGLSAQYF.

The V gene is TRBV5-4, the J gene TRBJ2-1, with 11 bases identical to TRBD2. Germline CDR1 is SGHNT and CDR2 is YYREEE (reference sequence). The CDR3 has 16 amino acids. V lost 4 bases and J lost 4; bases outside the gene matches: 7. In DNA, the CDR3 is TGTGCCAGCAGCAGTAGCGGGAGGGCCGGGTACAATGAGCAGTTCTTC. It yields the protein CASSSSGRAGYNEQFF.

This clone was seen more than once but under ten times. Distinct nucleotide sequences in the sample also encode this CDR3. This chain links TRBV12-3 or TRBV12-4 with TRBJ1-5, with TRBD1 identical over 7 bases. The ends lost 6 bases at V and 4 bases at J; junction bases unmatched: 3. There are 13 residues in the CDR3. The CDR3 is CASSGTANQPQHF. The DNA of the CDR3 is TGTGCCAGCAGCGGGACAGCAAATCAGCCCCAGCATTTT.

This clone was counted between two and nine times. This chain joins TRBV29-1 and TRBJ1-1; 8 bases are shared with TRBD1. CDR1 and CDR2 (germline): SQVTM, ANQGSEA. This CDR3 is built from 12 residues. With 6 bases clipped from V and 8 bases from J, the junction kept 8 bases outside the gene matches. CDR3: CSVKGQGSEAFF. The CDR3 nucleotides read TGCAGCGTGAAAGGACAGGGATCGGAAGCTTTCTTT. Using reference TRBV29-1 and TRBJ1-1 for the parts outside the CDR3, the full variable domain is SAVISQKPSRDICQRGTSLTIQCQVDSQVTMMFWYRQQPGQSLTLIATANQGSEATYESGFVIDKFPISRPNLTFSTLTVSNMSPEDSSIYLCSVKGQGSEAFFGQGTRLTVV.

The J gene is TRBJ1-3, the V gene TRBV9; tentative D call: TRBD1 (6 bases). This CDR3 contains 16 residues. Trimming shortened V by 4 bases and J by 0 bases, and 14 bases separated the two germline ends. From germline, CDR1 is SGDLS and CDR2 YYNGEE. The CDR3 region is CASSRSTGRSGNTIYF. The CDR3 bases are TGTGCCAGCAGCAGGTCGACAGGCCGCTCTGGAAACACCATATATTTT.